Presented here are 25 T cell receptor beta chains from one specimen sequenced in a study of post-analysis software for immune sequencing data. Study-wide results and caveats: Five or six TRBV segments, TRBV5-6, TRBV5-1 and TRBV20-1 among them, were found more frequent in patients than controls.

TCR beta cDNA libraries included unique molecular identifiers. TCRdb passed the PCR reads through MiXCR, listing each CDR3 protein once. The sample contains fewer than 700,000 distinct CDR3 sequences, about 44% of which appear only once. Their recognized antigens are unknown. Sequencing used blood. These receptor sequences come from a girl between 5 and 17 years old with multiple sclerosis.

The chain is built from TRBV20-1 and TRBJ1-3, with D possibly matching TRBD1 (5 bases). The germline CDR1 and CDR2 sequences are DFQATT and SNEGSKA (reference sequence). The length of the CDR3 is 16 residues. With 5 bases removed from V and 0 bases from J, the gap between germline ends came to 17 bases. CDR3 nucleotides: TGCAGTGCTGTACTAGGGGCAGGGACCTCTGGAAACACCATATATTTT. Translating gives CSAVLGAGTSGNTIYF.

This chain uses TRBV5-1 with TRBJ1-5; possibly TRBD1 for D (5 bases). The V end lost 5 bases, the J end lost 0 bases, and 6 bases lay between the germline ends. Germline V gene lookup returns CDR1 SGHRS and CDR2 YFSETQ. The CDR3 totals 13 residues. CDR3 coding DNA: TGCGCCAGCAGAGGGGATAGCAATCAGCCCCAGCATTTT. Translating it yields CASRGDSNQPQHF.

This clonotype showed up just a few times. The chain joins TRBV29-1 to TRBJ2-7; no reliable D call. This CDR3 spans 12 amino acids. V was pared by 3 bases and J by 2 bases, with 8 bases between. Germline-derived CDR1 and CDR2 are SQVTM and ANQGSEA. CDR3 residues: CSVDRRAYEQYF. CDR3 bases: TGCAGCGTTGATAGGAGAGCCTACGAGCAGTACTTC.

This clonotype has more than one count but fewer than ten. At one boundary the junction diverges from the germline segment, which might be a read error. The chain is built from TRBV4-1 and TRBJ2-7; D gene unclear. Per germline, CDR1 MGHRA and CDR2 YSYEKL. The CDR3 is 17 amino acids. CDR3 in amino acids: CANSQDQGHFSLREQYF. The CDR3 nucleotides read TGCGCCAACAGCCAAGATCAAGGCCACTTCTCTCTTCGCGAGCAGTACTTC.

The chain recombines TRBV24-1 with TRBJ2-2, with TRBD1 matching over 8 bases. With V trimmed by 5 bases and J by 2 bases, 12 bases remained unmatched. CDR1 and CDR2 from the germline V gene are KGHDR and SFDVKD. This CDR3 spans 18 amino acids. The CDR3 spells CATSAQGQGPPNTGELFF. The CDR3 DNA reads as TGTGCCACCAGTGCGCAAGGACAGGGCCCCCCTAACACCGGGGAGCTGTTTTTT.

On this clonotype itself: The junction does not match germline at one end; this may be a read error. The chain recombines TRBV6-4 with TRBJ2-3, with TRBD1 matching 7 bases. The CDR3 length is 15 residues. Germline assignment: CDR1 MRHNA and CDR2 SNTAGT. This CDR3 is CANSDQGEATDTQYF. CDR3 DNA sequence: TGTGCCAACAGTGATCAGGGGGAAGCGACAGATACGCAGTATTTT.

The rearrangement joins TRBV29-1 to TRBJ1-1; TRBD1 is a possible D gene (6 bases). Deletions cut 3 bases from V and 4 bases from J, with 12 bases between. Germline lookup yields CDR1 SQVTM and CDR2 ANQGSEA. The CDR3 loop spans 13 amino acids. The CDR3 is CSVERQEGTEAFF. The CDR3 region has the DNA TGCAGCGTTGAGAGACAGGAGGGCACTGAAGCTTTCTTT. The complete variable domain, with remaining parts taken from reference TRBV29-1 and TRBJ1-1, reads SAVISQKPSRDICQRGTSLTIQCQVDSQVTMMFWYRQQPGQSLTLIATANQGSEATYESGFVIDKFPISRPNLTFSTLTVSNMSPEDSSIYLCSVERQEGTEAFFGQGTRLTVV.

The chain carries TRBV27 and TRBJ2-7; TRBD1 is a possible D gene (6 bases). CDR3 size: 15 residues. Between the trimmed V and J ends, which lost 4 bases and 0 bases, there was a span of 13 bases. The V gene's germline CDR1 is MNHEY and CDR2 SMNVEV (reference sequence). CDR3 amino acids: CASSSYRDTSYEQYF. The CDR3 DNA follows: TGTGCCAGCAGTTCTTACCGGGACACCTCCTACGAGCAGTACTTC.

V is TRBV12-3 or TRBV12-4 and J is TRBJ1-5; D is unresolved. The V and J ends lost 4 bases and 7 bases respectively, with 11 bases between them. The CDR3 sequence is 13 residues long. In DNA, the CDR3 is TGTGCCAGCAGTTCAGAACAGTGGCAGCCCCAGCATTTT. It is translated as CASSSEQWQPQHF.

In regard to this clonotype: One junction end disagrees with the germline gene, perhaps due to a read error. The chain uses TRBV4-2 and TRBJ2-1; TRBD2 matches 7 bases. The CDR3 is 17 amino acids. Germline lookup yields CDR1 LGHNA and CDR2 YNFKEQ. The CDR3 region is CANSQDIAGAPYNEQFF. The CDR3 nucleotides are TGTGCCAACAGCCAAGATATTGCGGGAGCGCCTTACAATGAGCAGTTCTTC.

This sequence joins TRBV6-6 and TRBJ1-2; possible D gene TRBD1, 5 bases. The germline V and J ends were trimmed by 4 bases and 9 bases, with 24 bases remaining between them. This CDR3 spans 16 amino acids. In germline, CDR1 is MNHNY, CDR2 SVGAGI (reference sequence). The CDR3 is CASSSKSGALTISYTF. CDR3 nucleotide sequence: TGTGCCAGCAGTTCCAAGAGTGGGGCCTTAACTATTAGCTACACCTTC.

This clonotype has more than one count but fewer than ten. The V call is TRBV6-1, the J call TRBJ2-3; 12 bases map to TRBD2. This CDR3 spans 18 amino acids. Trimming removed 5 bases from V and 0 bases from J; junction bases left unmatched: 9. Germline V CDR1 and CDR2: MNHNS, SASEGT. Here the CDR3 DNA reads TGTGCCAGCAGTCCGATAAGAGGACTAGCGGGGAGCACAGATACGCAGTATTTT. Translating gives CASSPIRGLAGSTDTQYF.

The V gene is TRBV3-1, the J gene TRBJ1-2, with D possibly TRBD1 on 5 matching bases. The length of the CDR3 is 14 residues. Germline CDR1 reads LGHDT; CDR2 reads YNNKEL (reference sequence). V was cut by 0 bases and J by 8 bases, with 13 bases left in between. This CDR3 reads CASSQEVGGEGYTF. The CDR3 bases are TGTGCCAGCAGCCAAGAAGTCGGGGGAGAAGGCTACACCTTC.

In its sample, this clonotype was seen a few times. V and J are TRBV5-1 and TRBJ2-6; unclear D gene. The CDR3 contains 13 residues. Germline loops: CDR1 SGHRS, CDR2 YFSETQ. Trimming pared 5 bases from V and 1 base from J, leaving 4 bases between. CDR3 in DNA: TGCGCCAGCAGAGAGTCTGGGGCCAACGTCCTGACTTTC. This sequence encodes CASRESGANVLTF.

The V gene is TRBV3-1, the J gene TRBJ2-1, with 11 positions matching TRBD2. The CDR3 has 19 amino acids. V trimming: 0 bases; J trimming: 1 base; junction bases outside the gene matches: 8. Germline-derived CDR1 and CDR2 are LGHDT and YNNKEL (reference sequence). CDR3 DNA: TGTGCCAGCAGCCAAGATCCCATAGCGGGGGGGCCTTCCTACAATGAGCAGTTCTTC. It translates to CASSQDPIAGGPSYNEQFF.

The chain recombines TRBV27 with TRBJ2-3; a possible D gene is TRBD2 (6 bases). The ends were cut back, 5 bases at V and 4 bases at J, with 13 bases in the middle. From germline, CDR1 is MNHEY and CDR2 SMNVEV (reference sequence). This CDR3 region has 14 residues. This chain's CDR3 is CASSGRLGPDTQYF. The CDR3 DNA follows: TGTGCCAGCAGTGGTCGACTAGGCCCAGATACGCAGTATTTT.

This chain connects TRBV7-8 to TRBJ2-7; the match to TRBD2 covers 9 bases. The CDR3 is 17 residues long. Germline CDR1 and CDR2: SGHVS and FQNEAQ. J lost 1 base, V lost 4 bases, and 11 bases had no gene match. Here the CDR3 DNA reads TGTGCCAGCAGCTCAGTGCCGGGACTAGCTGCTTCCTACGAGCAGTACTTC. Encoded protein: CASSSVPGLAASYEQYF.

V is TRBV12-3 or TRBV12-4 and J is TRBJ2-1; TRBD2 aligns across 7 bases. Germline trimming cut 1 base from V and 1 base from J; bases unmatched to any gene: 4. This CDR3 comprises 16 residues. DNA for the CDR3: TGTGCCAGCAGTTTAGAGGGACTAATGTCCTACAATGAGCAGTTCTTC. Protein sequence: CASSLEGLMSYNEQFF.

This chain joins TRBV7-2 and TRBJ1-4; D might be TRBD1 (5 bases). V lost 4 bases and J lost 4, with 13 bases in between. Germline assignment: CDR1 SGHTA and CDR2 FQGNSA. The CDR3 covers 15 residues. CDR3 region: CASSSTWGYNEKLFF. In DNA form, the CDR3 reads TGTGCCAGCAGCTCCACGTGGGGCTATAATGAAAAACTGTTTTTT.

This clonotype was counted between two and nine times. The chain uses TRBV7-7 and TRBJ2-1; 12 bases are a match to TRBD2. Germline V lookup: CDR1 SSHAT, CDR2 FNYEAQ (reference sequence). This CDR3 region has 15 residues. CDR3 protein: CVSSSLAGGLNEQFF. The CDR3 bases are TGTGTTAGCAGCTCACTAGCGGGGGGACTCAATGAGCAGTTCTTC.

As regards this clonotype: Because it lacks the conserved phenylalanine or tryptophan at the end, this CDR3 is likely a read error. The genes are TRBV7-8 and TRBJ2-2; D remains ambiguous. This CDR3 has 14 amino acids. Trimming removed 0 bases from V and 10 bases from J, with 12 bases in between. Germline V gene lookup returns CDR1 SGHVS and CDR2 FQNEAQ. CDR3 coding DNA: TGTGCCAGCAGCTTAGCAGGGCGAGCTGAGGAGCTGTTTTTG. Its translation: CASSLAGRAEELFL.

This chain links TRBV12-3 or TRBV12-4 with TRBJ2-7; D is uncertain. V lost 6 bases and J 3 bases, leaving 12 bases between the germline ends. The CDR3 length is 13 residues. The CDR3 nucleotides are TGTGCCAGCAGCCCCTTAGTGGACTACGAGCAGTACTTC. Amino acids: CASSPLVDYEQYF.

The count of this clonotype is one. V is TRBV9 and J is TRBJ2-1; TRBD2 aligns across 10 bases. The trim removed 0 bases at V and 5 bases at J, leaving 5 bases unmatched. Germline CDR1 SGDLS, CDR2 YYNGEE. This CDR3 region has 16 residues. CDR3 coding DNA: TGTGCCAGCAGCGTAGGTCTTACTAGCGGGGACAATGAGCAGTTCTTC. Translated, it gives CASSVGLTSGDNEQFF.

This clonotype was observed a handful of times. DNA for the CDR3: TGCAGTGCTAAGGACAGGTACCATGAAAAACTGTTTTTT. Translated: CSAKDRYHEKLFF. The rearrangement uses TRBV20-1 and TRBJ1-4; 7 bases match TRBD1. Germline V gene lookup returns CDR1 DFQATT and CDR2 SNEGSKA (reference sequence). This CDR3 spans 13 amino acids. V dropped 4 bases and J dropped 6; count of bases not matched to a gene: 5.

The table lists this clonotype with a count of one. The gene calls are TRBV5-5 and TRBJ1-1; possible D gene TRBD1, 5 bases. This CDR3 is 14 amino acids long. Deletions cut 4 bases from V and 4 bases from J, with 14 bases between. Germline V gives CDR1 SGHKS, CDR2 YYEKEE (reference sequence). Here the CDR3 DNA reads TGTGCCAGCAGCGCCGACAGTTTGCGCACTGAAGCTTTCTTT. Amino acid sequence: CASSADSLRTEAFF.